One and the same sample provided the 26 T cell receptor beta chains below, sequenced in a study of Ad26.COV2.S vaccination and SARS-CoV-2 variants. The protocol was immunoSEQ multiplex PCR, while the TCRdb copy is restricted to in-frame clones and leaves out a portion. The sample consists of around 370,000 clones, just over 90% of them appearing once. The input for sequencing was peripheral blood, taken after recovery from COVID-19. These receptors all stem from a human donor who had recovered from COVID-19.

This chain links TRBV7-9 with TRBJ1-3; D is perhaps TRBD1 (6 bases). Trimming removed 1 base from V and 3 bases from J, with 7 bases in between. CDR1 is SEHNR, CDR2 FQNEAQ, per germline (reference sequence). This CDR3 spans 14 amino acids. The CDR3 region has the DNA TGTGCCAGCAGCTTAGACAGGGTTGGAAACACCATATATTTT. Translating it yields CASSLDRVGNTIYF.

This rearrangement joins TRBV20-1 to TRBJ2-5; no clear D gene. V lost 6 bases and J 4 bases, leaving 9 bases between the germline ends. The CDR3 has 11 amino acids. Germline V gives CDR1 DFQATT, CDR2 SNEGSKA (reference sequence). As DNA, the CDR3 is TGCAGTGCCCAGAAAGGAGAGACCCAGTACTTC. This encodes CSAQKGETQYF.

This chain joins TRBV7-2 and TRBJ2-4, with 9 bases that match TRBD1. CDR3 length: 14 residues. Trimming cost V 4 bases and J 7 bases; bases outside gene matches: 5. Germline CDR1 SGHTA, CDR2 FQGNSA. The CDR3 DNA reads TGTGCCAGCAGCTCGACGGGACAGGGCAACATTCAGTACTTC. Protein: CASSSTGQGNIQYF.

This clone was seen more than once but under ten times. This rearrangement joins TRBV7-9 to TRBJ1-2; TRBD1 is a possible D gene (5 bases). Trimming took 5 bases from V and 4 from J, leaving 23 bases between them. This CDR3 is built from 17 residues. CDR1 and CDR2 from the germline V gene are SEHNR and FQNEAQ (reference sequence). CDR3 coding DNA: TGTGCCAGCAGCGTCTCCCCCGGGACGATAAACACCTATGGCTACACCTTC. Translation: CASSVSPGTINTYGYTF.

The chain joins TRBV27 to TRBJ2-3; no clear D gene. CDR1 and CDR2 (germline): MNHEY, SMNVEV (reference sequence). The CDR3 runs to 14 residues. V lost 2 bases and J 2 bases, leaving 8 bases between the germline ends. Here the CDR3 DNA reads TGTGCCAGCAGTTTAGGATCCTTCACAGATACGCAGTATTTT. Translation gives CASSLGSFTDTQYF.

The CDR3 sequence is CASSLTGELFF. CDR3 coding DNA: TGTGCCAGCAGTTTAACCGGGGAGCTGTTTTTT. The chain has TRBV6-6 and TRBJ2-2; D ambiguous. Germline V gene sequence: CDR1 MNHNY, CDR2 SVGAGI (reference sequence). CDR3 length equals 11 residues. V was clipped by 4 bases and J by 5 bases, with 2 bases between them.

V gene TRBV7-9 combines with J gene TRBJ1-1, with 9 bases identical to TRBD1. The CDR3 extends over 16 amino acids. The V gene's germline CDR1 is SEHNR and CDR2 FQNEAQ (reference sequence). V was clipped by 5 bases and J by 1 base; unmatched bases: 8. CDR3 loop: CASSPHLTGGNTEAFF. As DNA, the CDR3 is TGTGCCAGCAGCCCCCATCTGACAGGGGGGAACACTGAAGCTTTCTTT.

V and J are TRBV6-5 and TRBJ1-4; 7 positions match TRBD1. Germline CDR1 is MNHEY and CDR2 is SVGAGI. This CDR3 contains 14 residues. The trim removed 5 bases at V and 7 bases at J, leaving 7 bases unmatched. The CDR3 sequence: CASSPDRTGEKLFF. CDR3 sequence (DNA): TGTGCCAGCAGTCCGGACAGGACTGGTGAAAAACTGTTTTTT.

The chain recombines TRBV18 with TRBJ1-1; TRBD1 aligns across 7 bases. The CDR3 spans 13 residues. CDR1 is KGHSH, CDR2 LQKENI, per germline. V was pared by 3 bases and J by 3 bases, with 1 base of the junction left unmatched. The CDR3 DNA sequence: TGTGCCAGCTCACCCCAGGGGGACACTGAAGCTTTCTTT. This sequence encodes CASSPQGDTEAFF. Complete variable domain (other parts from reference TRBV18 and TRBJ1-1): NAGVMQNPRHLVRRRGQEARLRCSPMKGHSHVYWYRQLPEEGLKFMVYLQKENIIDESGMPKERFSAEFPKEGPSILRIQQVVRGDSAAYFCASSPQGDTEAFFGQGTRLTVV.

The rearrangement links TRBV7-6 to TRBJ1-4; D remains unclear. Germline V gene data show CDR1 as SGHVS and CDR2 as FNYEAQ. The V end was cut by 2 bases, the J end by 10 bases, with 14 bases between. This CDR3 contains 14 residues. In DNA, the CDR3 is TGTGCCAGCAGCTTACGCCCCACCCCAGGAAAACTGTTTTTT. Protein product: CASSLRPTPGKLFF. The variable domain in full, with the rest retrieved from reference TRBV7-6 and TRBJ1-4, is GAGVSQSPRYKVTKRGQDVALRCDPISGHVSLYWYRQALGQGPEFLTYFNYEAQQDKSGLPNDRFSAERPEGSISTLTIQRTEQRDSAMYRCASSLRPTPGKLFFGSGTQLSVL.

This sequence joins TRBV11-2 and TRBJ2-7; TRBD1 matches at 8 bases. The junction had 10 bases not matched to a gene; V was cut back by 6 bases and J by 3 bases. This CDR3 is built from 15 residues. Germline CDR1 and CDR2: SGHAT and FQNNGV. This CDR3 is CASRETTRGLYEQYF. DNA for the CDR3: TGTGCCAGCAGGGAGACAACCAGGGGGCTCTACGAGCAGTACTTC.

Remarks on this clone: The same CDR3 is also encoded by other DNA sequences in this sample. The rearrangement links TRBV3-1 (or the pseudogene TRBV3-2) to TRBJ1-1, with a tentative D call TRBD1 (5 bases). V lost 2 bases to trimming and J lost 4 bases, with 8 bases between them. The CDR3 runs to 13 residues. Germline values: CDR1 LGHDT, CDR2 YNNKEL (reference sequence). The CDR3 DNA reads as TGTGCCAGCAGCCAACGGGGGGGCACTGAAGCTTTCTTT. Its translation is CASSQRGGTEAFF.

V usage is TRBV27 and J usage is TRBJ2-3, with 7 bases matching TRBD1. With 5 bases clipped from V and 1 base from J, the junction kept 6 bases outside the gene matches. The CDR3 has 15 residues. From germline, CDR1 is MNHEY and CDR2 SMNVEV (reference sequence). The CDR3: CASSPQGTGTDTQYF. The DNA of the CDR3 is TGTGCCAGCAGTCCCCAAGGGACAGGCACAGATACGCAGTATTTT.

This chain uses TRBV11-2 with TRBJ2-1, with 11 nucleotides matching TRBD2. Unmatched junction bases numbered 7, after V lost 1 base and J lost 8 bases. The CDR3 has 16 residues. CDR1 and CDR2 (germline): SGHAT, FQNNGV. The CDR3: CASSLGVSGGADEQFF. The CDR3 DNA follows: TGTGCCAGCAGCTTAGGGGTTAGCGGGGGGGCGGATGAGCAGTTCTTC.

The chain joins TRBV9 to TRBJ2-2; a possible D gene is TRBD1 (5 bases). Germline CDR1 reads SGDLS; CDR2 reads YYNGEE. V shed 0 bases and J shed 6 bases, with 15 bases lying between them. The CDR3 has 16 amino acids. As DNA, the CDR3 is TGTGCCAGCAGCGTAGAAAGGGGATCCGGCCCCGGGGAGCTGTTTTTT. Translated: CASSVERGSGPGELFF. Looking up the rest from reference TRBV9 and TRBJ2-2 gives the full variable domain: DSGVTQTPKHLITATGQRVTLRCSPRSGDLSVYWYQQSLDQGLQFLIQYYNGEERAKGNILERFSAQQFPDLHSELNLSSLELGDSALYFCASSVERGSGPGELFFGEGSRLTVL.

This chain joins TRBV6-6 and TRBJ2-3; 14 nucleotides align to TRBD2. CDR1 is MNHNY, CDR2 SVGAGI, per germline (reference sequence). The CDR3 sequence is 20 residues long. The V segment lost 6 bases and the J segment 5 bases; nucleotides outside the gene matches: 19. CDR3 bases: TGTGCCAGCAGCGATGGAGGGTATCGACTAGCGGGGGGGCGCGGAGATACGCAGTATTTT. It yields the protein CASSDGGYRLAGGRGDTQYF.

V and J are TRBV3-1 (or the pseudogene TRBV3-2) and TRBJ1-5; no clear D gene. The CDR3 totals 14 residues. Per germline, CDR1 LGHDT and CDR2 YNNKEL (reference sequence). Trimming stripped 3 bases from V and 5 bases from J, with 11 bases between. The CDR3 DNA is TGTGCCAGCAGCCACCCCGGGGTGGATCAGCCCCAGCATTTT. It yields the protein CASSHPGVDQPQHF.

The chain employs TRBV2 and TRBJ2-6; unclear D gene. V was cut by 9 bases and J by 0 bases, with 18 bases left in between. CDR1 and CDR2 from the germline V gene are SNHLY and FYNNEI. There are 17 residues in the CDR3. CDR3 nucleotides: TGTGCCAGGGAGACCGGGCAGGAAGCCTCTGGGGCCAACGTCCTGACTTTC. It specifies CARETGQEASGANVLTF.

This chain uses TRBV5-1 with TRBJ2-1, with 9 bases that match TRBD1. This CDR3 has 15 amino acids. Germline V gene sequence: CDR1 SGHRS, CDR2 YFSETQ. Trimming cost V 6 bases and J 3 bases; bases outside gene matches: 7. The CDR3 region has the DNA TGCGCCAGCACTATACAGGGGGCTTTCTACAATGAGCAGTTCTTC. As protein: CASTIQGAFYNEQFF.

The rearrangement uses TRBV15 and TRBJ1-1; D ambiguous. The CDR3 spans 13 residues. Trimming removed 4 bases from V and 1 base from J, with 7 bases in between. Germline CDR1 reads LNHNV; CDR2 reads YYDKDF (reference sequence). The CDR3 DNA reads TGTGCCACCAGCAACACCGGGAACACTGAAGCTTTCTTT. Translated, it gives CATSNTGNTEAFF.

The V and J genes are TRBV7-3 and TRBJ2-1; D is unresolved. This CDR3 contains 13 residues. CDR1 is SGHTA and CDR2 is FQGTGA in the germline V gene. The V gene lost 4 bases and the J gene lost 1 base, with 5 bases spanning the gap. In nucleotides, the CDR3 is TGTGCCAGCAGCTCGACTTCCTACAATGAGCAGTTCTTC. Translated: CASSSTSYNEQFF.

In its sample, this clone was seen a few times. The CDR3 loop reads CSASDYGYTF. In nucleotides, the CDR3 is TGCAGTGCTAGTGACTATGGCTACACCTTC. V gene TRBV20-1 combines with J gene TRBJ1-2, with D hard to call. The CDR3 totals 10 residues. The germline gives CDR1 DFQATT, CDR2 SNEGSKA (reference sequence). V lost 3 bases to trimming and J lost 3 bases, with 2 bases between them.

The rearrangement uses TRBV6-1 and TRBJ1-5; D is uncertain. Germline V lookup: CDR1 MNHNS, CDR2 SASEGT. Trimming left V 4 bases short and J 0 bases short, with 16 bases between. CDR3 length equals 17 residues. The CDR3 DNA reads TGTGCCAGCAGTGTCCGACCGTCGGCTTATAGCAATCAGCCCCAGCATTTT. This translates into CASSVRPSAYSNQPQHF.

The rearrangement links TRBV4-3 to TRBJ2-7, with D possibly TRBD1 on 5 matching bases. The CDR3 is 15 residues long. Trimming pared 0 bases from V and 1 base from J, leaving 10 bases between. From germline, CDR1 is LGHNA and CDR2 YSLEER. The CDR3 DNA reads TGCGCCAGCAGCCAAGATGGTCCAGGGTCCTACGAGCAGTACTTC. Residues: CASSQDGPGSYEQYF.

The chain combines TRBV9 with TRBJ1-4, with D possibly TRBD1 on 5 matching bases. Germline-derived CDR1 and CDR2 are SGDLS and YYNGEE. V lost 0 bases and J 10 bases, leaving 13 bases between the germline ends. The CDR3 has 14 residues. CDR3 DNA: TGTGCCAGCAGCGTAGCTAGCCAGGGAGGAAAACTGTTTTTT. It specifies CASSVASQGGKLFF.

The CDR3: CASSLDGELFF. In DNA, the CDR3 is TGCGCCAGCAGCTTGGACGGGGAGCTGTTTTTT. The chain is built from TRBV5-1 and TRBJ2-2; no clear D. The V end was cut by 0 bases, the J end by 7 bases, with 1 base between. The CDR3 runs to 11 residues. Germline CDR1 reads SGHRS; CDR2 reads YFSETQ. Based on the CDR3 plus reference TRBV5-1 and TRBJ2-2, the full variable domain is KAGVTQTPRYLIKTRGQQVTLSCSPISGHRSVSWYQQTPGQGLQFLFEYFSETQRNKGNFPGRFSGRQFSNSRSEMNVSTLELGDSALYLCASSLDGELFFGEGSRLTVL.